This T cell receptor (beta chain) was profiled in a study of OX40 agonist ivuxolimab in advanced cancers. At the level of the study: The dose of intravenous ivuxolimab that patients received every 2 weeks ranged from 0.01 to 10 mg/kg. Subjects had a mean age of 60 years, with a range of 23 to 79; almost 85% were male.

The assay was immunoSEQ multiplex PCR, and TCRdb's table has in-frame clones only and misses some. The data show more than 75,000 clones, approximately 80% seen once. Germline V gives CDR1 GTSNPN, CDR2 SVGIG (reference sequence). V shed 4 bases and J shed 4 bases, with 10 bases lying between them. The CDR3 consists of 12 residues. The chain links TRBV30 to TRBJ1-1, with a weak D call TRBD1 (5 bases). The receptor was isolated from an adult with an advanced solid tumor such as melanoma, head and neck, liver or kidney cancer. Source: CD4+ or CD8+ T cells sorted from blood, taken in a trial of the OX40 agonist ivuxolimab. The CDR3 DNA reads TGTGCCTGGACAGGGTTGAGCACTGAAGCTTTCTTT. Translated: CAWTGLSTEAFF.